The rows below give T cell receptor beta chains drawn from one sample of a study of human T cells and chemical hapten exposure. Using its own MiXCR run on the RACE reads, TCRdb lists one record per CDR3 protein. The sample records tens of thousands of distinct CDR3 sequences, 30% to 35% being singletons. The specimen was whole blood, collected in connection with sensitization to the hapten diphenylcyclopropenone (DPC). The receptors originated from a man in his forties with alopecia areata. Some clones in this sample may be carry-over from other donors' samples. CDR3s include the opening cysteine and the closing phenylalanine or tryptophan. The order of the fields is D gene, V gene, J gene, clone size, CDR3 DNA, CDR3 protein. A D gene is named only where the DNA matches it firmly. A row's size may be missing; if present it is once, few, many or a size class.

>TRBD1|TRBV6-6|TRBJ2-7|few
TGTGCCAGCAGTTACGCGGACAGGGAGAGCTCCTACGAGCAGTACTTC
CASSYADRESSYEQYF
>NA|TRBV4-3|TRBJ2-1|NA
TGCGCCAGCAGCCAGGGAGAACTCTCCTACAATGAGCAGTTCTTC
CASSQGELSYNEQFF
>TRBD2|TRBV7-6|TRBJ2-1|NA
TGTGCCAGCAGCTTACCGGAACTAGCGGACAATGAGCAGTTCTTC
CASSLPELADNEQFF
>NA|TRBV30|TRBJ1-5|few
TGTGCCTGGAGTGCCGGGGGTGGCAATCAGCCCCAGCATTTT
CAWSAGGGNQPQHF
>NA|TRBV20-1|TRBJ1-5|many
TGCAGTGCTAGAGGACTGGATCAGCCCCAGCATTTT
CSARGLDQPQHF
>NA|TRBV7-2|TRBJ2-1|NA
TGTGCCAGCAGCCGGGACCTGGGCTACAATGAGCAGTTCTTC
CASSRDLGYNEQFF
>TRBD1|TRBV12-3/TRBV12-4|TRBJ2-5|few
TGTGCCAGCAGTAAGGACAGGGAAACCCAGTACTTC
CASSKDRETQYF
>NA|TRBV18|TRBJ2-7|NA
TGTGCCAGCTCACCACCGAGTTTGGCGGGATCCTACGAGCAGTACTTC
CASSPPSLAGSYEQYF
>TRBD2|TRBV28|TRBJ2-3|few
TGTGCCAGCAGTCCTCTTGGGGGGGGCACAGATACGCAGTATTTT
CASSPLGGGTDTQYF
>TRBD2|TRBV28|TRBJ2-3|few
TGTGCCAGCAGCTCCCCGACTAGCGCAATTCAAAATACGCAGTATTTT
CASSSPTSAIQNTQYF
>NA|TRBV12-3/TRBV12-4|TRBJ2-1|NA
TGTGCCAGCAGATCCCACAGCAACTTTTACAATGAGCAGTTCTTC
CASRSHSNFYNEQFF
>NA|TRBV7-9|TRBJ2-5|few
TGTGCCAGCAGCTTCCCCCCAGGGGCTGGAGAGACCCAGTACTTC
CASSFPPGAGETQYF
>NA|TRBV3-1|TRBJ1-5|NA
TGTGCCAGCAGCCATCTGGGGCGTCAGCCCCAGCATTTT
CASSHLGRQPQHF
>NA|TRBV7-8|TRBJ2-3|few
TGTGCCAGCAGCTTAGAGGCCAAAGGAGATACGCAGTATTTT
CASSLEAKGDTQYF
>NA|TRBV6-1|TRBJ1-4|NA
TGTGCCAGCCGAGGAGGGCCTCATGAAAAACTGTTTTTT
CASRGGPHEKLFF
>NA|TRBV18|TRBJ2-1|few
TGTGCCAGCTCACCAACGGGTGGGACCTACAATGAGCAGTTCTTC
CASSPTGGTYNEQFF
>NA|TRBV19|TRBJ2-3|NA
TGTGCCAGTAGTCCAAACACAGATACGCAGTATTTT
CASSPNTDTQYF
>NA|TRBV6-5|TRBJ2-6|few
TGTGCCAGCAGTTCTCCAGGGACTGGGGCCAACGTCCTGACTTTC
CASSSPGTGANVLTF
>NA|TRBV20-1|TRBJ2-7|NA
TGCAGTGCTAGGCCTACCTCTGAGCAGTACTTC
CSARPTSEQYF
>TRBD2|TRBV11-2|TRBJ2-4|NA
TGTGCCAGCAGGCGCCCTGGCGGGAGTCGCGACATTCAGTACTTC
CASRRPGGSRDIQYF
>NA|TRBV2|TRBJ2-4|NA
TGTGCCAGCAGTGAAGAAGAGGGGTGGTCCGTAGCCAAAAACATTCAGTACTTC
CASSEEEGWSVAKNIQYF
>NA|TRBV14|TRBJ1-6|NA
TGTGCCAGCAGCCTAATGCCTCACTCCTATAATTCACCCCTCCACTTT
CASSLMPHSYNSPLHF
>NA|TRBV3-1|TRBJ2-1|NA
TGTGCCAGCAGCCAATCTGTAAGCGGGTACTATGAGCAGTTCTTC
CASSQSVSGYYEQFF
>NA|TRBV3-1|TRBJ2-3|few
TGTGCCAGCAGCCAAGGCCCGTCCACAGATACGCAGTATTTT
CASSQGPSTDTQYF
>NA|TRBV5-1|TRBJ2-5|NA
TGCGCCAGCTTGAGACACCCGGAGAGTGAGACCCAGTACTTC
CASLRHPESETQYF
>TRBD1|TRBV12-3/TRBV12-4|TRBJ2-7|NA
TGTGCCAGCAGTTTCATGGACAGGGGCGAGCAGTACTTC
CASSFMDRGEQYF
>NA|TRBV5-1|TRBJ2-5|NA
TGCGCCAGCAGCTTGGGCAGGGCCAGCGAGACCCAGTACTTC
CASSLGRASETQYF
>TRBD1|TRBV6-6|TRBJ2-7|few
TGTGCCAGCAGAGGGACAGGGGACGTCGAGCAGTACTTC
CASRGTGDVEQYF
>NA|TRBV20-1|TRBJ1-4|few
TGCAGTGCTAGAGATCTAGGGGGGGTTAATGAAAAACTGTTTTTT
CSARDLGGVNEKLFF
>NA|TRBV27|TRBJ2-3|NA
TGTGCCAGCAGTTTAGAGGGCTTCACAGATACGCAGTATTTT
CASSLEGFTDTQYF
>NA|TRBV12-3/TRBV12-4|TRBJ2-7|few
TGTGCCAGCAGTTTATCCACGGGGAGATACGAGCAGTACTTC
CASSLSTGRYEQYF
>TRBD1|TRBV20-1|TRBJ2-1|NA
TGCAGTGCGGCTGGACAGGGGATCTACAATGAGCAGTTCTTC
CSAAGQGIYNEQFF
>TRBD1|TRBV18|TRBJ2-6|NA
TGTGCCAGCTCACCCGGGACAGGGCCTCGCTCTGGGGCCAACGTCCTGACTTTC
CASSPGTGPRSGANVLTF
>TRBD2|TRBV12-3/TRBV12-4|TRBJ2-1|NA
TGTGCCAGCAGGGGACTAGCGGGAACCTACAATGAGCAGTTCTTC
CASRGLAGTYNEQFF
>NA|TRBV12-3/TRBV12-4|TRBJ2-7|few
TGTGCCAGCAGTTTAGGGGGGAAGGTTGACGAGCAGTACTTC
CASSLGGKVDEQYF
>NA|TRBV7-9|TRBJ1-2|NA
TGTGCCAGCAGCTTTGTTGCGAGTGCGAATGGCTACACCTTC
CASSFVASANGYTF
>NA|TRBV5-1|TRBJ2-5|few
TGCGCCAGCAGCTCTAACGCGGGACCGAGAGAGACCCAGTACTTC
CASSSNAGPRETQYF
>NA|TRBV4-1|TRBJ2-1|NA
TGCGCCAGCAGCCAGTCCGTGGCCTGGCCCTATGAGCAGTTCTTC
CASSQSVAWPYEQFF
>NA|TRBV7-9|TRBJ1-1|NA
TGTGCCAGCAGCCCGGACGGAACTAAACATAGAGCTTTCTTT
CASSPDGTKHRAFF
>TRBD1|TRBV7-9|TRBJ1-5|NA
TGTGCCAGCAGCTTTACAGGGGCTAATCAGCCCCAGCATTTT
CASSFTGANQPQHF